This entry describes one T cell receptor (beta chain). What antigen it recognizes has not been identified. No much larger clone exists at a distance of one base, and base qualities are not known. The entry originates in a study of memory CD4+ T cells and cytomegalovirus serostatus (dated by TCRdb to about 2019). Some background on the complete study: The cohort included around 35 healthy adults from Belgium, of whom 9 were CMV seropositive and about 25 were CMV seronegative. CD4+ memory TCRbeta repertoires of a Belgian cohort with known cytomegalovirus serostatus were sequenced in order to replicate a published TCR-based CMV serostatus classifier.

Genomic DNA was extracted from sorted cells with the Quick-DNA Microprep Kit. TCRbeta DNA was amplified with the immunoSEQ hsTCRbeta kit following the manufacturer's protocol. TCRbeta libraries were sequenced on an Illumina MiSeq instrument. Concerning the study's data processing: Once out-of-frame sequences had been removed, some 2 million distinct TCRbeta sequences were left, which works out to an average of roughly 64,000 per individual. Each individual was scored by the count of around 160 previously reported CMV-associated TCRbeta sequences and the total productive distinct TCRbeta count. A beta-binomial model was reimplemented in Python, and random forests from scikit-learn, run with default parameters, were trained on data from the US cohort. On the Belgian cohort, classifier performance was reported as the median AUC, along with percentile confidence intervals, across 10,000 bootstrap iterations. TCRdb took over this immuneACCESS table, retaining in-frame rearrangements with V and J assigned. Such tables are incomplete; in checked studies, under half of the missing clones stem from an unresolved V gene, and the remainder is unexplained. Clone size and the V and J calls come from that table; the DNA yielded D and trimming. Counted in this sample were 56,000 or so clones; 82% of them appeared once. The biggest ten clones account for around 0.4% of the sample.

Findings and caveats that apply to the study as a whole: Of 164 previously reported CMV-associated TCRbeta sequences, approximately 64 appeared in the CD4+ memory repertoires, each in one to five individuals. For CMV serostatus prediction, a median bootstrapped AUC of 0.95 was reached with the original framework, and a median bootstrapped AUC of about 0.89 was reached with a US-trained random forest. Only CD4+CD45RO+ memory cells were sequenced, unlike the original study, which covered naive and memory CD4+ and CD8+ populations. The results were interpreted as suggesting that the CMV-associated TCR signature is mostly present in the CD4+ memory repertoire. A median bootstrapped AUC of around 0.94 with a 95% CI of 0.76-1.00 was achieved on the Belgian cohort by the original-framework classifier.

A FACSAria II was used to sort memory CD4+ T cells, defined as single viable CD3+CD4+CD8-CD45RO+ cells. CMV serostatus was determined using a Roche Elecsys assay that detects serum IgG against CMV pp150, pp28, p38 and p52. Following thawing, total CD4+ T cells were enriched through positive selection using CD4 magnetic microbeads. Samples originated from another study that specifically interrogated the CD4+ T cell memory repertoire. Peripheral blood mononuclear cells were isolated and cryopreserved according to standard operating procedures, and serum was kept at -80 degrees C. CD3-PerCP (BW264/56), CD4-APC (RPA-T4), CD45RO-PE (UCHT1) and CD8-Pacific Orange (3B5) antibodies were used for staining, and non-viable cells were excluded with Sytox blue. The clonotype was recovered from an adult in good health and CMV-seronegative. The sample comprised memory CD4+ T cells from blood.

The DNA sequence follows: TGTGCCAGCGGCCAGGGAGGACAAGAGACCCAGTACTTC. It is translated as CASGQGGQETQYF. The chain links TRBV5-4 with TRBJ2-5, with TRBD2 perhaps the D gene, on 6 matching bases. The CDR3 contains 13 residues, cysteine and phenylalanine counted. Only the CDR3 portion is preserved as DNA: 39 bases, with reading frame beginning at the first base. V is clipped by 7 bases and J by 2 bases, and the sequence between their germline boundaries is 12 bases long. The germline V gene encodes CDR1 SGHNT and CDR2 YYREEE (reference sequence).